This T cell receptor (beta chain) was captured by sequencing in a study of T cell repertoires in cytomegalovirus infection. Study details: CMV infection plus the matching HLA type was flagged by public TCR beta signatures.

General study points: It was HLA-C-restricted CMV-specific TCR beta clonotypes that dominated the response ex vivo. The cumulative frequency of public TCR beta families distinguished individuals who carried CMV together with the relevant HLA.

A single record per CDR3 protein comes from TCRdb applying MiXCR to the reads. The repertoire has a few hundred thousand distinct CDR3 sequences, around 27% of them found once; the top ten carry about 13%. V was trimmed by 5 bases and J by 0 bases, leaving 14 bases between them. This CDR3 has 15 residues. Per the germline V gene, CDR1 is MNHEY and CDR2 is SMNVEV (reference sequence). For this clonotype: Its antigen is currently unknown.

The sequenced sample was PBMCs. J is TRBJ2-7 and V is TRBV27; maybe TRBD1 (6 bases). The TCR comes from a human donor in good health (CMV status not recorded). Some clones in this sample may be carry-over from other donors' samples. DNA for the CDR3: TGTGCCAGCAGTCCCCAGACAGGTTACTCCTACGAGCAGTACTTC. It yields the protein CASSPQTGYSYEQYF.